One sample yielded the 3 T cell receptor beta chains listed below, sequenced in a study of T-cell reconstitution after alpha-beta-depleted transplantation in children listed by TCRdb under 2016. Library preparation used PCR. Sequencing took place on an Illumina HiSeq 2500. To normalize quantification of the TCRbeta repertoire, the TCR libraries were built with molecular barcoding that relied on unique molecular identifiers. TCRdb reprocessed the public reads (quality trimming at Q25 with fastp, clone calling with MiXCR) and kept in-frame beta chains. Every entry covers one CDR3 protein and lists the most common genes and DNA from its rows. The sample table records roughly 610,000 distinct CDR3 sequences; over 9.5% of these occur just once. Less than 5% of the sample is held by the ten biggest clonotypes. The material sequenced was PBMCs from the stem cell graft donor, taken from the stem cell graft. These TCRs come from a human donor who donated a stem cell graft to a child with acute myeloid leukemia.

Points on this clonotype: A junction boundary mismatches the germline segment, possibly from a read error. The CDR3 DNA sequence: TGTACCAGCAGTTCAAACCCCGGGACTAGCGGGAGTAGCCTTGGGGAGCAGTACTTC. This sequence encodes CTSSSNPGTSGSSLGEQYF. The rearrangement joins TRBV3-1 to TRBJ2-7; TRBD2 aligns across 14 bases. CDR3 length equals 19 residues. From germline, CDR1 is LGHDT and CDR2 YNNKEL (reference sequence).

This clonotype was detected many times. The rearrangement joins TRBV7-6 to TRBJ2-7; D gene unclear. The V end was cut by 5 bases, the J end by 0 bases, with 5 bases between. The CDR3 length is 12 residues. Germline values: CDR1 SGHVS, CDR2 FNYEAQ. The CDR3 is CASSATSYEQYF. Written as DNA, the CDR3 is TGTGCCAGCAGCGCCACCTCCTACGAGCAGTACTTC.

This clonotype was found a few times. This chain joins TRBV6-2 or TRBV6-3 and TRBJ2-1; D is possibly TRBD2 (6 bases). The CDR3 totals 16 residues. The V end was cut by 6 bases, the J end by 1 base, with 16 bases between. CDR1 and CDR2 from the germline V gene are MNHEY and SVGEGT. This CDR3 is CASSPSPGRSYNEQFF. DNA for the CDR3: TGTGCCAGCAGCCCTTCCCCAGGGAGGTCCTACAATGAGCAGTTCTTC.